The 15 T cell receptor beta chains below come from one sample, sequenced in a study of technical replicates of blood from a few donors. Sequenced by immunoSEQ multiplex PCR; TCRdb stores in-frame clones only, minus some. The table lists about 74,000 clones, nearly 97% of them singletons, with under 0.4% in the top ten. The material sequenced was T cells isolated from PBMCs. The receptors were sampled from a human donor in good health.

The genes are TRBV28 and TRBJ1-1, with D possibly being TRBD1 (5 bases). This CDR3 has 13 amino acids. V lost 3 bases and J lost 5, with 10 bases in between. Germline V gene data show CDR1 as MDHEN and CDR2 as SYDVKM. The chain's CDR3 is CASSFSGVTEAFF. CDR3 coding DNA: TGTGCCAGCAGTTTTTCGGGGGTAACTGAAGCTTTCTTT.

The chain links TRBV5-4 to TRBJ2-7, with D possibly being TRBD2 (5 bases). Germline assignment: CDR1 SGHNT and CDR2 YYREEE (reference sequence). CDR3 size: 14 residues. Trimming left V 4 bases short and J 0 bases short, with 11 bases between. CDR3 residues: CASSQIGSSYEQYF. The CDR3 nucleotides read TGTGCCAGCAGCCAAATAGGGAGCTCCTACGAGCAGTACTTC.

In nucleotides, the CDR3 is TGTGCCAGCAGCGTAAGAGGAGAGCAGTACGTTAACACCGGGGAGCTGTTTTTT. This encodes CASSVRGEQYVNTGELFF. The genes are TRBV9 and TRBJ2-2; no reliable D call. The CDR3 is 18 residues long. CDR1 is SGDLS, CDR2 YYNGEE, per germline. Deletions cut 1 base from V and 2 bases from J, with 18 bases between.

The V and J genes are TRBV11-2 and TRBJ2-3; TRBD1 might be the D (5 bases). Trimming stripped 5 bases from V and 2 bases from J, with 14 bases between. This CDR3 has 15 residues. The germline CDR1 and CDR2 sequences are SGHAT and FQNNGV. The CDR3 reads CASSHSAGPTDTQYF. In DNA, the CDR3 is TGTGCCAGCAGCCACTCGGCAGGGCCCACAGATACGCAGTATTTT. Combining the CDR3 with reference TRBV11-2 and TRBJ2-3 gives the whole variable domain EAGVAQSPRYKIIEKRQSVAFWCNPISGHATLYWYQQILGQGPKLLIQFQNNGVVDDSQLPKDRFSAERLKGVDSTLKIQPAKLEDSAVYLCASSHSAGPTDTQYFGPGTRLTVL.

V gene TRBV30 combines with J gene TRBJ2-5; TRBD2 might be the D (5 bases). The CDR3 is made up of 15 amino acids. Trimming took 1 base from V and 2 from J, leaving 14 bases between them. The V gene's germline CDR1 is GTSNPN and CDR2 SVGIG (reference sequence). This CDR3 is CAWSAGMFGQETQYF. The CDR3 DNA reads TGTGCCTGGAGTGCGGGGATGTTTGGGCAAGAGACCCAGTACTTC. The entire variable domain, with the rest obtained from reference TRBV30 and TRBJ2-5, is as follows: SQTIHQWPATLVQPVGSPLSLECTVEGTSNPNLYWYRQAAGRGLQLLFYSVGIGQISSEVPQNLSASRPQDRQFILSSKKLLLSDSGFYLCAWSAGMFGQETQYFGPGTRLLVL.

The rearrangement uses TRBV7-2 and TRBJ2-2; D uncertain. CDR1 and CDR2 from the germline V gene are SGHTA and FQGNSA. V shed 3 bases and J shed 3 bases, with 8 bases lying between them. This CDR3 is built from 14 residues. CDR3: CASSFHRDTGELFF. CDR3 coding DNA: TGTGCCAGCAGCTTCCATCGGGACACCGGGGAGCTGTTTTTT.

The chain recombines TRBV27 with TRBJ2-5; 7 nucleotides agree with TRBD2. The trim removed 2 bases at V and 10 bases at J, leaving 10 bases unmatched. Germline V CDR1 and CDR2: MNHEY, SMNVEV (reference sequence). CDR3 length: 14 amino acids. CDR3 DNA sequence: TGTGCCAGCAGTTTAGATCGACAGACGGGGGGCCAGTACTTC. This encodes CASSLDRQTGGQYF.

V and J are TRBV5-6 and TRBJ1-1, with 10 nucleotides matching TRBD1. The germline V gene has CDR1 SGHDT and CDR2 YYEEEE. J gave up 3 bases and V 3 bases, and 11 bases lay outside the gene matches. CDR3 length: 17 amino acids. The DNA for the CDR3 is TGTGCCAGCAGCTCGTTCGGGACAGGGGTTTTGGACACTGAAGCTTTCTTT. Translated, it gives CASSSFGTGVLDTEAFF.

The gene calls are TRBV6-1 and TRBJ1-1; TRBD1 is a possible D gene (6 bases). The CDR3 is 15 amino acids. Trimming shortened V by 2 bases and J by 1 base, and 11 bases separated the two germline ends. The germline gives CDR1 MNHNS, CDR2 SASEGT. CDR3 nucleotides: TGTGCCAGCAGTGAATGGGGCAGGGGGAACACTGAAGCTTTCTTT. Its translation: CASSEWGRGNTEAFF.

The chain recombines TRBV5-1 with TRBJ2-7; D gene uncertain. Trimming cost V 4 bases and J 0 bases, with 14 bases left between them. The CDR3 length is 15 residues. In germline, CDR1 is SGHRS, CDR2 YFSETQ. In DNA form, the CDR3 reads TGCGCCAGCAGCGGCCCCACCTCAACCTCCTACGAGCAGTACTTC. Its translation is CASSGPTSTSYEQYF.

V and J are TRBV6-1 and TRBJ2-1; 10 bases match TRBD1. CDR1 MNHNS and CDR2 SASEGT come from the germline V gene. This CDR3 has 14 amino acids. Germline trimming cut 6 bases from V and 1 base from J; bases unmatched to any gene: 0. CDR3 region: CASRDRGSYNEQFF. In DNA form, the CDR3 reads TGTGCCAGCAGGGACAGGGGGTCCTACAATGAGCAGTTCTTC.

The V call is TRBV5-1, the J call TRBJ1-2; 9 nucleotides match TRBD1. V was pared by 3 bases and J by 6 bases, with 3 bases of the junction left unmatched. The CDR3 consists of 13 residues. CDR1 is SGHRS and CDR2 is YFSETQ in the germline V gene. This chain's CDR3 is CASSWDRVNGYTF. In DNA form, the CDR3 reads TGCGCCAGCAGCTGGGACAGGGTAAATGGCTACACCTTC. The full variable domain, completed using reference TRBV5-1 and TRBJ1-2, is KAGVTQTPRYLIKTRGQQVTLSCSPISGHRSVSWYQQTPGQGLQFLFEYFSETQRNKGNFPGRFSGRQFSNSRSEMNVSTLELGDSALYLCASSWDRVNGYTFGSGTRLTVV.

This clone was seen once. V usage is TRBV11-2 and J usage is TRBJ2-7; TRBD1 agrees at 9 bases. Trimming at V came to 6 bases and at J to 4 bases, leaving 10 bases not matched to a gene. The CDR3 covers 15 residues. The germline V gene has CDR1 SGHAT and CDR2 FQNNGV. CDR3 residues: CASRGPGQGLYEQYF. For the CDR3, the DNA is TGTGCCAGCAGGGGACCGGGACAGGGTCTTTACGAGCAGTACTTC. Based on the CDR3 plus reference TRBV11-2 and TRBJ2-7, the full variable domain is EAGVAQSPRYKIIEKRQSVAFWCNPISGHATLYWYQQILGQGPKLLIQFQNNGVVDDSQLPKDRFSAERLKGVDSTLKIQPAKLEDSAVYLCASRGPGQGLYEQYFGPGTRLTVT.

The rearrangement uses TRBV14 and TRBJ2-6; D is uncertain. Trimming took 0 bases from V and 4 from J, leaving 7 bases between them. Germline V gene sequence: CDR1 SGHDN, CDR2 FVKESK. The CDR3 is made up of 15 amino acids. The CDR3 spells CASSQDLLGANVLTF. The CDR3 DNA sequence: TGTGCCAGCAGCCAAGATCTACTGGGGGCCAACGTCCTGACTTTC.

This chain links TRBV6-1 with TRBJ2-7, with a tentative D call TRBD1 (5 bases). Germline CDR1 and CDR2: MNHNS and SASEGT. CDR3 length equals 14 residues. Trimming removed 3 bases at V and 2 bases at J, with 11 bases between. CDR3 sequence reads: CASSDWAGTYEQYF. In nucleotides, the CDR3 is TGTGCCAGCAGTGACTGGGCAGGGACCTACGAGCAGTACTTC.